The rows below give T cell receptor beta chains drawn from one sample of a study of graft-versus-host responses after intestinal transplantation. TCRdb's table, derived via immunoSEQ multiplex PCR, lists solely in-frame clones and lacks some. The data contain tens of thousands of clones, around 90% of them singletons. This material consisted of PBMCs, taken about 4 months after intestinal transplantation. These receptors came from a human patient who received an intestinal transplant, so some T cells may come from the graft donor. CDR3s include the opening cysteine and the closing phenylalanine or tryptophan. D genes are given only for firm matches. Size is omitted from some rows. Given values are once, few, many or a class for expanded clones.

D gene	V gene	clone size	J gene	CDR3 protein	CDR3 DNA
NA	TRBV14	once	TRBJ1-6	CASSPKGWGPYFNSPLHF	TGTGCCAGCAGCCCGAAGGGTTGGGGGCCCTACTTCAATTCACCCCTCCACTTT
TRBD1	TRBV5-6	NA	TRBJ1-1	CASSFGQGGEAFF	TGTGCCAGCAGCTTCGGACAGGGCGGTGAAGCTTTCTTT
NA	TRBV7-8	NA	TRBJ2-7	CASSLAGFPSYEQYF	TGTGCCAGCAGCTTAGCTGGTTTTCCCTCCTACGAGCAGTACTTC
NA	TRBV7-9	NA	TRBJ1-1	CASSLPTGWTEAFF	TGTGCCAGCAGCCTGCCCACGGGGTGGACTGAAGCTTTCTTT
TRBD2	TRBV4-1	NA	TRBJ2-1	CASSQETSGRALAEQFF	TGCGCCAGCAGCCAGGAGACTAGCGGGAGGGCCTTAGCTGAGCAGTTCTTC
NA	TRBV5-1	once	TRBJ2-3	CASTWNLGVPDTQYF	TGCGCCAGCACTTGGAACCTAGGGGTCCCAGATACGCAGTATTTT
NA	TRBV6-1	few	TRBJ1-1	CASSEGGAEAFF	TGTGCCAGCAGTGAAGGCGGGGCTGAAGCTTTCTTT
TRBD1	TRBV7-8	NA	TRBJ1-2	CASSLEPGTGRYGYTF	TGTGCCAGCAGCTTAGAACCGGGGACAGGGAGATATGGCTACACCTTC
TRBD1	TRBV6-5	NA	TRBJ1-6	CASSWDSENSPLHF	TGTGCCAGCAGTTGGGACAGTGAAAATTCACCCCTCCACTTT
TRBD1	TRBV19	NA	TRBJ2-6	CASSSPGQGSGANVLTF	TGTGCCAGTAGTTCCCCGGGACAGGGCTCTGGGGCCAACGTCCTGACTTTC
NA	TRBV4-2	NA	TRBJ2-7	CASSRQNMDEQYF	TGTGCCAGCAGCCGACAGAATATGGACGAGCAGTACTTC
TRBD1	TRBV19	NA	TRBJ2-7	CATRGQGSHEQYF	TGTGCCACCCGAGGACAGGGGTCCCACGAGCAGTACTTC
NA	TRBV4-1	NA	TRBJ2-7	CASSQVTGGAYEQYF	TGCGCCAGCAGCCAAGTTACAGGGGGGGCCTACGAGCAGTACTTC
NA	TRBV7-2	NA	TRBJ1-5	CASSLEAGINQPQHF	TGTGCCAGCAGCTTAGAAGCAGGGATCAATCAGCCCCAGCATTTT
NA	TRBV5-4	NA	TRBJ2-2	CASSAGRTNTGELFF	TGTGCCAGCAGCGCGGGACGGACGAACACCGGGGAGCTGTTTTTT
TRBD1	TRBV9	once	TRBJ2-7	CASSLQGAGEQYF	TGTGCCAGCAGCCTTCAGGGGGCGGGGGAGCAGTACTTC
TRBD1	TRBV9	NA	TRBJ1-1	CASSGTGGTEAFF	TGTGCCAGCAGCGGGACAGGGGGCACTGAAGCTTTCTTT
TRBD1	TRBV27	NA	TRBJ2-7	CASSLSVGQLINEQYF	TGTGCCAGCAGTTTATCGGTGGGACAGCTCATAAACGAGCAGTACTTC
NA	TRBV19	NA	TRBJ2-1	CASSISLGPYNEQFF	TGTGCCAGTAGTATATCCCTCGGCCCCTACAATGAGCAGTTCTTC
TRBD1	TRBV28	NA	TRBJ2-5	CASSLGRGRETQYF	TGTGCCAGCAGTTTGGGCAGGGGGCGAGAGACCCAGTACTTC
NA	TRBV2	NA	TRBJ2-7	CASSADSYEQYF	TGTGCCAGCAGCGCGGACAGCTACGAGCAGTACTTC
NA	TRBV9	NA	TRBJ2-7	CASSVAWGTYEQYF	TGTGCCAGCAGCGTAGCTTGGGGTACCTACGAGCAGTACTTC